These 32 T cell receptor beta chains were sequenced from one sample in a study of blood T cell repertoires in COVID-19 (dated by TCRdb to between 2020 and 2021). The library was obtained by the immunoSEQ multiplex PCR assay. TCRdb obtained this table from immuneACCESS and retained in-frame rearrangements with V and J assigned. These tables miss some clones; where compared with another copy, unresolved V genes account for less than half of the shortfall, and the remainder is unexplained. The sample contains approximately 51,000 clones, over 75% of them found a single time. The ten top clones hold around 14% of the sample. Sequenced: peripheral blood. The receptors derive from a human donor in a cohort sampled during active COVID-19.

Only one count was recorded for this clone. The chain joins TRBV5-4 to TRBJ2-1, with a possible D match to TRBD2 (5 bases). CDR3 length: 15 residues. Trimming took off 4 bases at V and 5 bases at J, with 16 bases between the two ends. Germline CDR1 and CDR2: SGHNT and YYREEE (reference sequence). CDR3 amino acids: CASSPGGGENNEQFF. In DNA form, the CDR3 reads TGTGCCAGCAGCCCTGGAGGCGGCGAAAACAATGAGCAGTTCTTC. Full variable domain (missing parts from reference TRBV5-4 and TRBJ2-1): ETGVTQSPTHLIKTRGQQVTLRCSSQSGHNTVSWYQQALGQGPQFIFQYYREEENGRGNFPPRFSGLQFPNYSSELNVNALELDDSALYLCASSPGGGENNEQFFGPGTRLTVL.

V gene TRBV7-9 combines with J gene TRBJ2-1; TRBD2 agrees at 7 bases. This CDR3 is 13 amino acids long. Per the germline V gene, CDR1 is SEHNR and CDR2 is FQNEAQ (reference sequence). The ends lost 4 bases at V and 13 bases at J; junction bases unmatched: 10. In DNA form, the CDR3 reads TGTGCCAGCAGCTCATCTTCCGGGACTACACAGTTCTTC. Translating it yields CASSSSSGTTQFF.

The chain is built from TRBV23-1 and TRBJ1-1, with D possibly being TRBD1 (5 bases). TRBV23-1 is an ORF, and what it does is uncertain. Trimming left V 7 bases short and J 0 bases short, with 12 bases between. The CDR3 has 14 amino acids. This chain's CDR3 is CASKGTGVNTEAFF. In DNA form, the CDR3 reads TGCGCCAGCAAGGGAACAGGTGTGAACACTGAAGCTTTCTTT.

This clone came up once. The DNA for the CDR3 is TGTGCCAGCGGTCCCCCAGCGGGACTGTCCGAGCAGTACTTC. It specifies CASGPPAGLSEQYF. This sequence joins TRBV7-9 and TRBJ2-7, with 7 bases fitting TRBD2. The J segment lost 6 bases and the V segment lost 8 bases, leaving 13 bases of the junction unmatched. The CDR3 extends over 14 amino acids. Germline values: CDR1 SEHNR, CDR2 FQNEAQ (reference sequence).

The V and J genes are TRBV5-1 and TRBJ2-7, with D possibly TRBD1 on 6 matching bases. The CDR3 is made up of 13 amino acids. Germline CDR1 reads SGHRS; CDR2 reads YFSETQ. V lost 0 bases to trimming and J lost 3 bases, with 7 bases between them. CDR3 in amino acids: CASSLGQDYEQYF. CDR3 coding DNA: TGCGCCAGCAGCTTGGGACAGGACTACGAGCAGTACTTC.

The rearrangement uses TRBV2 and TRBJ2-7, with 11 nucleotides matching TRBD2. J lost 1 base, V lost 6 bases, and 5 bases had no gene match. CDR3 length: 15 amino acids. Germline-derived CDR1 and CDR2 are SNHLY and FYNNEI. The CDR3 coding sequence is TGTGCCAGCAGGCCGGGACTAGCGGTATCCTACGAGCAGTACTTC. It encodes CASRPGLAVSYEQYF.

This clone was counted a single time. The chain couples TRBV13 to TRBJ1-2; 8 positions match TRBD1. Germline V CDR1 and CDR2: PRHDT, FYEKMQ (reference sequence). Trimming took 5 bases from V and 2 from J; bases not matched to a gene: 16. There are 18 residues in the CDR3. The CDR3 DNA sequence: TGTGCCAGCAGCCAACCCAGGGGGCGCGACCCAGGGAACTATGGCTACACCTTC. Translating it yields CASSQPRGRDPGNYGYTF.

In the case of this clone: At one of its ends the junction is not consistent with the germline gene, which may arise from a read error. The chain recombines TRBV7-7 with TRBJ1-5; tentative D call: TRBD1 (6 bases). Germline V gene sequence: CDR1 SSHAT, CDR2 FNYEAQ (reference sequence). There are 16 residues in the CDR3. The CDR3 spells CASSLDAWGPHQPQHF. Here the CDR3 DNA reads TGTGCTAGCAGCTTAGACGCGTGGGGGCCTCATCAGCCCCAGCATTTT.

The rearrangement joins TRBV24-1 to TRBJ1-2; 10 bases fit TRBD1. Per germline, CDR1 KGHDR and CDR2 SFDVKD. Germline trimming cut 3 bases from V and 10 bases from J; bases unmatched to any gene: 1. The CDR3 is made up of 12 amino acids. Here the CDR3 DNA reads TGTGCCACCAGTGATGGGACAGGGGACTACACCTTC. It yields the protein CATSDGTGDYTF.

The chain recombines TRBV12-5 with TRBJ1-1, with 8 positions matching TRBD1. Unmatched junction bases numbered 7, after V lost 7 bases and J lost 0 bases. The CDR3 is 15 amino acids. Germline CDR1 and CDR2: LGHNT and FRNRAP. CDR3 nucleotides: TGTGCTAGTGCCCCCTCAGGGGGCTTGAACACTGAAGCTTTCTTT. This encodes CASAPSGGLNTEAFF. Full variable domain (rest looked up from reference TRBV12-5 and TRBJ1-1): DARVTQTPRHKVTEMGQEVTMRCQPILGHNTVFWYRQTMMQGLELLAYFRNRAPLDDSGMPKDRFSAEMPDATLATLKIQPSEPRDSAVYFCASAPSGGLNTEAFFGQGTRLTVV.

The chain uses TRBV11-2 and TRBJ2-5; 9 bases are a match to TRBD2. The V gene's germline CDR1 is SGHAT and CDR2 FQNNGV. This CDR3 has 15 amino acids. With V trimmed by 5 bases and J by 2 bases, 6 bases remained unmatched. CDR3 sequence (DNA): TGTGCCAGCAGCAAGGGACTAGCCGAGCAAGAGACCCAGTACTTC. Amino acid sequence: CASSKGLAEQETQYF.

In this sample, this clone turned up once. This chain links TRBV5-1 with TRBJ2-4, with a weak D call TRBD1 (5 bases). The CDR3 spans 16 residues. Trimming cost V 0 bases and J 5 bases, with 15 bases left between them. Germline V gives CDR1 SGHRS, CDR2 YFSETQ. CDR3 sequence reads: CASSLGTGGAQNIQYF. DNA for the CDR3: TGCGCCAGCAGCTTGGGTACAGGTGGGGCCCAAAACATTCAGTACTTC.

This chain uses TRBV19 with TRBJ2-3; 10 bases align to TRBD1. The CDR3 has 14 residues. V was pared by 6 bases and J by 6 bases, with 6 bases of the junction left unmatched. CDR1 is LNHDA and CDR2 is SQIVND in the germline V gene (reference sequence). This CDR3 reads CASRETGGLDTQYF. DNA for the CDR3: TGTGCCAGTAGGGAGACAGGGGGCTTGGATACGCAGTATTTT.

This clone was seen more than once but under ten times. This chain uses TRBV19 with TRBJ1-1, with TRBD1 matching over 8 bases. V lost 5 bases, J lost 7 bases, and 9 bases stayed unmatched. The CDR3 runs 14 residues. Germline V gene data show CDR1 as LNHDA and CDR2 as SQIVND (reference sequence). CDR3 sequence reads: CASSPRQGHNEAFF. DNA of the CDR3: TGTGCCAGTAGTCCCAGACAGGGGCATAATGAAGCTTTCTTT.

J is TRBJ1-1 and V is TRBV6-5; TRBD1 agrees at 7 bases. Trimming cost V 7 bases and J 2 bases; bases outside gene matches: 10. From germline, CDR1 is MNHEY and CDR2 SVGAGI. The CDR3 runs to 15 residues. The CDR3 sequence is CASTRKQGTNTEAFF. As DNA, the CDR3 is TGTGCCAGCACCCGAAAACAGGGGACTAACACTGAAGCTTTCTTT.

In DNA form, the CDR3 reads TGTGCCAGCAACGGCGGGGAATTCTCCTACGAGCAGTACTTC. Translation: CASNGGEFSYEQYF. The chain employs TRBV7-2 and TRBJ2-7; perhaps TRBD2 as D (6 bases). The CDR3 is made up of 14 amino acids. V shed 7 bases and J shed 0 bases, with 13 bases lying between them. Per the germline V gene, CDR1 is SGHTA and CDR2 is FQGNSA.

The CDR3 DNA reads as TGTGCCAGCAGTTCGGGAGCCTATCGTGGCTACACCTTC. Translation gives CASSSGAYRGYTF. The chain links TRBV6-5 to TRBJ1-2; D call uncertain. The V and J ends lost 4 bases and 7 bases respectively, with 13 bases between them. This CDR3 spans 13 amino acids. In germline, CDR1 is MNHEY, CDR2 SVGAGI.

This chain uses TRBV18 with TRBJ1-2; possibly TRBD1 for D (6 bases). The V end was cut by 3 bases, the J end by 6 bases, with 11 bases between. This CDR3 contains 13 residues. Germline V lookup: CDR1 KGHSH, CDR2 LQKENI. CDR3 sequence (DNA): TGTGCCAGCTCACCCGGGACAAAGGATGGCTACACCTTC. Protein sequence: CASSPGTKDGYTF.

The CDR3 region is CASSLDSYNEQFF. CDR3 nucleotide sequence: TGTGCCAGCAGTTTAGACAGCTACAATGAGCAGTTCTTC. V usage is TRBV12-3 or TRBV12-4 and J usage is TRBJ2-1; D is uncertain. The CDR3 spans 13 residues. V dropped 1 base and J dropped 3 bases, with 4 bases sitting between them.

The CDR3 protein is CASSLVGGDGEQYF. The CDR3 region has the DNA TGCGCCAGCAGCTTGGTAGGAGGGGATGGCGAGCAGTACTTC. The chain is built from TRBV5-1 and TRBJ2-7; D perhaps matches TRBD2 (6 bases). CDR1 is SGHRS and CDR2 is YFSETQ in the germline V gene. V dropped 0 bases and J dropped 6 bases, with 13 bases sitting between them. CDR3 length: 14 amino acids.

The rearrangement joins TRBV5-5 to TRBJ2-7, with D possibly TRBD2 on 6 matching bases. This CDR3 spans 14 amino acids. Germline CDR1 reads SGHKS; CDR2 reads YYEKEE (reference sequence). V was pared by 1 base and J by 2 bases, with 10 bases between. CDR3 protein: CASSLLWGAYEQYF. The CDR3 DNA follows: TGTGCCAGCAGCTTGTTATGGGGGGCCTACGAGCAGTACTTC.

The rearrangement joins TRBV5-6 to TRBJ1-5; TRBD1 matches at 7 bases. Germline values: CDR1 SGHDT, CDR2 YYEEEE. Trimming at V came to 4 bases and at J to 2 bases, leaving 6 bases not matched to a gene. This CDR3 has 15 residues. This CDR3 is CASSRNRGGNQPQHF. For the CDR3, the DNA is TGTGCCAGCAGCCGGAACAGGGGCGGCAATCAGCCCCAGCATTTT.

This clone was recorded a few times. The J gene is TRBJ1-2, the V gene TRBV5-4; TRBD1 aligns across 8 bases. This CDR3 region has 14 residues. The germline V gene encodes CDR1 SGHNT and CDR2 YYREEE (reference sequence). Losses at the gene ends were 3 bases for V and 8 bases for J; bases not matched to a gene: 9. The CDR3 protein is CASSSRQGAGGYTF. CDR3 coding DNA: TGTGCCAGCAGCTCCCGGCAGGGGGCTGGCGGCTACACCTTC.

This clone appeared once. The CDR3 sequence is CASRRDRDSYNEQFF. The CDR3 nucleotides read TGTGCCAGCAGACGAGACAGGGACTCCTACAATGAGCAGTTCTTC. The chain combines TRBV6-5 with TRBJ2-1; 7 nucleotides match TRBD1. The germline gives CDR1 MNHEY, CDR2 SVGAGI. V gave up 6 bases and J gave up 0 bases; unmatched junction bases: 5. The length of the CDR3 is 15 residues.

This chain joins TRBV9 and TRBJ2-7; a possible D gene is TRBD1 (6 bases). CDR1 and CDR2 (germline): SGDLS, YYNGEE. The CDR3 has 15 residues. Trimming stripped 4 bases from V and 0 bases from J, with 14 bases between. Here the CDR3 DNA reads TGTGCCAGCAGCCCTCGGACAGTAAGCTCCTACGAGCAGTACTTC. It translates to CASSPRTVSSYEQYF.

This clone was counted a single time. The chain uses TRBV28 and TRBJ2-7; TRBD1 aligns across 8 bases. The ends lost 5 bases at V and 6 bases at J; junction bases unmatched: 3. This CDR3 region has 12 residues. The germline V gene has CDR1 MDHEN and CDR2 SYDVKM. The chain's CDR3 is CASSPGGSEQYF. CDR3 nucleotide sequence: TGTGCCAGCAGTCCAGGGGGCAGCGAGCAGTACTTC.

This chain connects TRBV29-1 to TRBJ1-1, with TRBD1 identical over 9 bases. This CDR3 has 20 residues. Trimming cost V 4 bases and J 0 bases; bases outside gene matches: 21. Germline V gene sequence: CDR1 SQVTM, CDR2 ANQGSEA. The CDR3 loop reads CSVGRWGQGVRTALNTEAFF. The CDR3 bases are TGCAGCGTTGGGAGGTGGGGACAGGGTGTCCGTACAGCCCTGAACACTGAAGCTTTCTTT.

The CDR3 protein is CASSPTLTGGASDTQYF. The CDR3 DNA follows: TGTGCCAGCAGCCCAACTCTGACAGGGGGCGCCTCAGATACGCAGTATTTT. J is TRBJ2-3 and V is TRBV7-3, with 10 bases identical to TRBD1. CDR3 length: 17 residues. Germline assignment: CDR1 SGHTA and CDR2 FQGTGA. The ends lost 5 bases at V and 4 bases at J; junction bases unmatched: 12.

The chain joins TRBV28 to TRBJ1-5, with D possibly being TRBD1 (5 bases). Between the trimmed V and J ends, which lost 5 bases and 4 bases, there was a span of 21 bases. Germline assignment: CDR1 MDHEN and CDR2 SYDVKM. The CDR3 spans 17 residues. CDR3 sequence reads: CASSGKYRYNLNQPQHF. DNA of the CDR3: TGTGCCAGCAGTGGGAAATACAGGTATAACCTGAATCAGCCCCAGCATTTT.

The chain links TRBV19 to TRBJ1-5; D unresolved. CDR1 is LNHDA and CDR2 is SQIVND in the germline V gene (reference sequence). The CDR3 runs to 15 residues. The ends were cut back, 4 bases at V and 0 bases at J, with 10 bases in the middle. The CDR3 coding sequence is TGTGCCAGTAGTACGACAAGTTATAGCAATCAGCCCCAGCATTTT. Translating gives CASSTTSYSNQPQHF.

The chain couples TRBV3-1 (or the pseudogene TRBV3-2) to TRBJ1-4; D perhaps matches TRBD1 (6 bases). The CDR3 spans 16 residues. CDR1 is LGHDT, CDR2 YNNKEL, per germline (reference sequence). The V gene lost 2 bases and the J gene lost 6 bases, with 16 bases spanning the gap. CDR3 sequence: CASSQQTGVGDEKLFF. CDR3 DNA sequence: TGTGCCAGCAGCCAACAGACAGGAGTCGGGGATGAAAAACTGTTTTTT.

This clone occurred once. The chain has TRBV6-5 and TRBJ1-6, with 9 bases fitting TRBD1. Germline values: CDR1 MNHEY, CDR2 SVGAGI. Germline trimming cut 6 bases from V and 10 bases from J; bases unmatched to any gene: 7. This CDR3 spans 14 amino acids. CDR3 in amino acids: CASSKGQGGSPLHF. CDR3 nucleotide sequence: TGTGCCAGCAGCAAGGGACAGGGCGGCTCACCCCTCCACTTT.